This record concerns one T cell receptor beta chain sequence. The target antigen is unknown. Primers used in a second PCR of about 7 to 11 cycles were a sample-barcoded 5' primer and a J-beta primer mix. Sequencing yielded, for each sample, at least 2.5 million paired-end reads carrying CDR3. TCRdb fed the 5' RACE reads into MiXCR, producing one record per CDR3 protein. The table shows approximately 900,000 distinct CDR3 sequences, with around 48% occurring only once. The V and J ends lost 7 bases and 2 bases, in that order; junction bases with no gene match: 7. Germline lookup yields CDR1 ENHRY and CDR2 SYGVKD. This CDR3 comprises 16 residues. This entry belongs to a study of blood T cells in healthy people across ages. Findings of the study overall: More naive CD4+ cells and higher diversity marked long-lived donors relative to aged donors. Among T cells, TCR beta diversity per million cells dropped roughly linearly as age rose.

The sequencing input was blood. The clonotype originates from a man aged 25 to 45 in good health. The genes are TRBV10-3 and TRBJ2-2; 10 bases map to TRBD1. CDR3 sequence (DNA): TGTGCCATCACTCCTGGGACAGGGGATAACACCGGGGAGCTGTTTTTT. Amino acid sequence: CAITPGTGDNTGELFF.